The source of this T cell receptor beta chain is a study of cytomegalovirus exposure and HLA in healthy donors. Primers for the PCR totalled 60 Vbeta and 13 Jbeta. Some clones are missing from TCRdb's copy, which holds only in-frame ones; the method was immunoSEQ multiplex PCR. Its clone listing holds about 32,000 clones. V lost 5 bases and J 1 base, leaving 14 bases between the germline ends. There are 15 residues in the CDR3. CDR1 is SGHTA and CDR2 is FQGNSA in the germline V gene. The TCR comes from a female donor in good health and CMV-seronegative. Source material: PBMCs. The rearrangement uses TRBV7-2 and TRBJ1-1; D is perhaps TRBD1 (6 bases). The chain's CDR3 is CASSPGRGRNTEAFF. CDR3 in DNA: TGTGCCAGCAGCCCAGGCAGGGGAAGGAACACTGAAGCTTTCTTT.